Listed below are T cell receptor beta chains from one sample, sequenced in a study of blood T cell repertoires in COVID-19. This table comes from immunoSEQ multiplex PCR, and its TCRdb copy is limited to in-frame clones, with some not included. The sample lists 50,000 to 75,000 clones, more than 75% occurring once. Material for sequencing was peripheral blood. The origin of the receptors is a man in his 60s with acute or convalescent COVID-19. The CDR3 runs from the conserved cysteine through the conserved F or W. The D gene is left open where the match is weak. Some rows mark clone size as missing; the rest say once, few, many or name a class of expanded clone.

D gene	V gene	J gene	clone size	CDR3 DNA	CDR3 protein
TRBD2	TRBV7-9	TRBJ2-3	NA	TGTGCCAGCAGCTTAGGGAGCGGGACGACAGATACGCAGTATTTT	CASSLGSGTTDTQYF
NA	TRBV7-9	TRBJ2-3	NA	TGTGCCAGCAGCTTAGAGGGGAAGTGGACAGATACGCAGTATTTT	CASSLEGKWTDTQYF
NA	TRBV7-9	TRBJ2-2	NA	TGTGCCAGCAGCTGGCGGATGCCCGGGGAGCTGTTTTTT	CASSWRMPGELFF
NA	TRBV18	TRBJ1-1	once	TGTGCCAGCTCACCACGTCTCTCTGAAGCTTTCTTT	CASSPRLSEAFF
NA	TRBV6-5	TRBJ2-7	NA	TGTGCCAGCAGGTCGGGACTCTACGAGCAGTACTTC	CASRSGLYEQYF
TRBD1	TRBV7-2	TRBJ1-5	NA	TGTGCCAGCAGCTTATATCCGGGACAGGGGGTTGCAGGTACCCAGCATTTT	CASSLYPGQGVAGTQHF
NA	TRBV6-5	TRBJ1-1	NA	TGTGCCAGCAGCAAAGAGGAGAACACTGAAGCTTTCTTT	CASSKEENTEAFF
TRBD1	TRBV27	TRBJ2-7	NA	TGTGCCAGCAGTTCCTCAGGGACAGCAGACTACGAGCAGTACTTC	CASSSSGTADYEQYF
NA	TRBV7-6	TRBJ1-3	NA	TGTGCCAGCAGCTTGGGGTTATTGACAGGCGGGCACACCATATATTTT	CASSLGLLTGGHTIYF
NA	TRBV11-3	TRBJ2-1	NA	TGTGCCAGCAGCCCGGGGGATGAGCAGTTCTTC	CASSPGDEQFF
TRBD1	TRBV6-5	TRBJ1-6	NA	TGTGCCAGCAGATTAGGGACAGGCGATAATTCACCCCTCCACTTT	CASRLGTGDNSPLHF
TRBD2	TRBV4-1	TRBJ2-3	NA	TGCGCCAGCAGCCAAGAAAGGCTAGCGGGGGAGGCAGATACGCAGTATTTT	CASSQERLAGEADTQYF
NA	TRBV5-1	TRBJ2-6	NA	TGCGCCAGCAGCCCCAACCCGGGCTCTGGGGCCAACGTCCTGACTTTC	CASSPNPGSGANVLTF
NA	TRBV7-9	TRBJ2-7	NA	TGTGCCAGCAGCCCAGGGGTAGGGGACGAGCAGTACTTC	CASSPGVGDEQYF
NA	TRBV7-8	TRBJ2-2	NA	TGTGCCAGCAGCTTAGTATCTGGGAGGTTGACCGGGGAGCTGTTTTTT	CASSLVSGRLTGELFF
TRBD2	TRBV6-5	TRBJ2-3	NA	TGTGCCAGCAGTTACTCAGCGGGGGGGCCTACAGATACGCAGTATTTT	CASSYSAGGPTDTQYF
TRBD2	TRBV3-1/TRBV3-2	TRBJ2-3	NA	TGTGCCAGCGGGAGCGGGGGATTCACAGATACGCAGTATTTT	CASGSGGFTDTQYF
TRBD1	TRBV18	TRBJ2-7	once	TGTGCCAGCTCATCTTCGGACAGGCCTTCGGAGCAGTACTTC	CASSSSDRPSEQYF
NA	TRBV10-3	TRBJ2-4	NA	TGTGCCATCAGTGAGTCGGCAGGGAAAGGGGAAAACATTCAGTACTTC	CAISESAGKGENIQYF
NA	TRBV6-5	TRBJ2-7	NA	TGTGCCAGCACTCAGTTAGCCCGCTCCTACGAGCAGTACTTC	CASTQLARSYEQYF
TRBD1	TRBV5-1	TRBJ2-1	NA	TGCGCCAGCAGGATGGGGACAGGATCGGGGTGGGAGCAGTTCTTC	CASRMGTGSGWEQFF
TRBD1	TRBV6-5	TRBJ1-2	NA	TGTGCCAGCAGTTACACAGGGGGCTTTGGCTACACCTTC	CASSYTGGFGYTF
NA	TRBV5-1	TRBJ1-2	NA	TGCGCCAGCAGCTCGACCGGGATCGGAGATGGCTACACCTTC	CASSSTGIGDGYTF
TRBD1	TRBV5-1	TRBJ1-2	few	TGCGCCAGCAGGGGCGGGACAGGGGGCGACTCGGGCGGCTACACCTTC	CASRGGTGGDSGGYTF
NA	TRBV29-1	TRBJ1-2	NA	TGCAGCGTTGAAGTTCCTACAGACGCCTATGGCTACACCTTC	CSVEVPTDAYGYTF
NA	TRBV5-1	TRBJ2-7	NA	TGCGCCAGCAGTTTCGACAGTTACGAGCAGTACTTC	CASSFDSYEQYF
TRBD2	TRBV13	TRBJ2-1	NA	TGTGCCAGCATTGTTGGGATTAAAACGAGCGGGGGGGCCGGGCCGGATGAGCAGTTCTTC	CASIVGIKTSGGAGPDEQFF
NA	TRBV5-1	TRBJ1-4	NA	TGCGCCAGCAGCAGGGGACTTGGTGAAAAACTGTTTTTT	CASSRGLGEKLFF
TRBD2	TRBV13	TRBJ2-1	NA	TGTGCCAGCAGCTTAGTGGGGACTAGCAACAATGAGCAGTTCTTC	CASSLVGTSNNEQFF
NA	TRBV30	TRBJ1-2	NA	TGTGCCTGGAGTTTCGAGACATTTAATGGCTACACCTTC	CAWSFETFNGYTF
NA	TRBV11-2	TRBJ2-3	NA	TGTGCCAGCAGCCCCCCTCGGAGGCGCGGGACAGATACGCAGTATTTT	CASSPPRRRGTDTQYF
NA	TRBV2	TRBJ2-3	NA	TGTGCCAGCAGTGAATCCCTCCTCAGTCGAAAAAACACAGATACGCAGTATTTT	CASSESLLSRKNTDTQYF
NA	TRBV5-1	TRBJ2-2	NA	TGCGCCAGCAGCTTGGTCGGGGGAGAAACCGGGGAGCTGTTTTTT	CASSLVGGETGELFF
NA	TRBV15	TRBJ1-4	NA	TGTGCCACCAGCGATACAGGGCCTATTCACGAAAAACTGTTTTTT	CATSDTGPIHEKLFF
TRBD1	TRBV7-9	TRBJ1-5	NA	TGTGCCAGCAGCCAACAGGGGGCTCGGCAGCCCCAGCATTTT	CASSQQGARQPQHF
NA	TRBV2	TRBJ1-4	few	TGTGCCAGCAGTGAATTGCAGGTTGGGGAAAAACTGTTTTTT	CASSELQVGEKLFF
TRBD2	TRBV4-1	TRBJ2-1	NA	TGCGCCAGCAGCCTCGGACTAGCGGGGTACAATGAGCAGTTCTTC	CASSLGLAGYNEQFF